This TCR beta chain was obtained from a study of T cells in Graves' hyperthyroidism and ophthalmopathy. Study-level findings and limits: Blood also contained most expanded thyroid clonotypes above 0.001.

PBMCs were collected from a roughly 10 ml volume of fresh peripheral blood. This clonotype was observed at least ten times. What it binds is not known. There were TCR beta CDR3 regions amplified from RNA transcripts. The HTBI primer set served for first-round RT-PCR of the TCR CDR3. TCRdb fed the multiplex PCR reads into MiXCR, producing one record per CDR3 protein. The sample includes 600,000 to 650,000 distinct CDR3 sequences, about a sixth of them seen just once. Germline trimming cut 2 bases from V and 2 bases from J; bases unmatched to any gene: 9. The CDR3 spans 17 residues. CDR1 is MNHEY and CDR2 is SMNVEV in the germline V gene (reference sequence).

The TCR comes from a woman in her twenties or thirties with Graves' hyperthyroidism. The sample consisted of blood. J is TRBJ2-1 and V is TRBV27, with 7 bases matching TRBD1. CDR3 in amino acids: CASSLVSPGTAYNEQFF. Here the CDR3 DNA reads TGTGCCAGCAGTTTAGTTAGCCCCGGGACAGCCTACAATGAGCAGTTCTTC.